Listed below are T cell receptor beta chains from one sample, sequenced in a study of blood T cell repertoires in COVID-19. Here immunoSEQ multiplex PCR was the method, and the copy in TCRdb shows in-frame clones only, minus some. This sample has around 220,000 clones; about 85% occur once, and the top ten carry about 6%. The source material was PBMCs or T cells enriched from blood (not recorded which). The source is a woman younger than 45 with acute COVID-19. CDR3s include the opening cysteine and the closing phenylalanine or tryptophan. The D gene is left open where the match is weak. Some rows mark clone size as missing; the rest say once, few, many or name a class of expanded clone.

NA,TRBV3-1/TRBV3-2,TRBD2,TRBJ2-1,CASSQTGRMDNEQFF,TGTGCCAGCAGCCAAACCGGGAGGATGGACAATGAGCAGTTCTTC
NA,TRBV20-1,TRBD1,TRBJ1-1,CSASPGTGGVYEAFF,TGCAGTGCTAGTCCCGGGACAGGGGGCGTGTATGAAGCTTTCTTT
once,TRBV4-3,NA,TRBJ2-2,CASSQDFGTGELFF,TGCGCCAGCAGCCAAGATTTCGGCACCGGGGAGCTGTTTTTT
NA,TRBV7-8,NA,TRBJ2-3,CASSIRQVTDTQYF,TGTGCCAGTTCTATCAGACAGGTAACAGATACGCAGTATTTT
NA,TRBV4-3,NA,TRBJ1-2,CASSQDRTSSYGYTF,TGCGCCAGCAGCCAAGACCGGACATCCTCCTATGGCTACACCTTC
NA,TRBV27,TRBD1,TRBJ2-1,CASSPSDRDEQFF,TGTGCCAGCAGTCCCTCCGACAGGGATGAGCAGTTCTTC
NA,TRBV27,NA,TRBJ2-7,CASSSPDYSYEQYF,TGTGCCAGCAGCTCCCCCGACTACTCCTACGAGCAGTACTTC
NA,TRBV2,TRBD1,TRBJ1-4,CASSDPRTGTMYEKLFF,TGTGCCAGCAGTGATCCCCGGACAGGGACGATGTATGAAAAACTGTTTTTT
NA,TRBV30,NA,TRBJ2-6,CAWSDFYLPSGANVLTF,TGTGCCTGGAGTGATTTTTACCTACCCTCTGGGGCCAACGTCCTGACTTTC
NA,TRBV28,TRBD2,TRBJ2-1,CASSLDLSGTSYNEQFF,TGTGCCAGCAGTTTAGACCTTAGCGGGACGTCCTACAATGAGCAGTTCTTC
NA,TRBV5-4,TRBD2,TRBJ2-3,CASSSLLAGVTDTQYF,TGTGCCAGCAGCTCGCTACTAGCGGGGGTCACAGATACGCAGTATTTT
NA,TRBV5-4,TRBD1,TRBJ1-1,CASSSGRATGATEAFF,TGTGCCAGCAGCTCCGGAAGGGCTACAGGGGCCACTGAAGCTTTCTTT
NA,TRBV6-6,NA,TRBJ2-2,CASSDPGQNTGELFF,TGTGCCAGCAGTGACCCGGGACAGAACACCGGGGAGCTGTTTTTT
NA,TRBV19,TRBD1,TRBJ2-4,CASSKGTGGVPGKNIQYF,TGTGCCAGTAGTAAAGGGACAGGGGGGGTCCCTGGCAAAAACATTCAGTACTTC